The present entry profiles one T cell receptor (beta chain) with its context. V was clipped by 0 bases and J by 8 bases; unmatched bases: 4. This CDR3 has 14 amino acids. Germline V gene sequence: CDR1 LGHNA, CDR2 YSLEER. This specimen comes from a study of blood T cell repertoires in COVID-19. Across the whole study: Material from acute and convalescent COVID-19 was sourced from the United States, Italy and Spain. T cells, B-cell-depleted T cells, or PBMCs supplied cDNA or gDNA.

Authors' analysis steps: From reference gene primer amplification, estimates of nucleated cell counts were derived. Clones were sequenced by immunoSEQ multiplex PCR, and TCRdb holds only the in-frame ones, with some missing. The DNA was the basis for D and trimming; V, J and clone size are from that table. The sample holds 120,000 to 150,000 clones, more than 75% seen once. Sequencing used PBMCs or T cells enriched from blood (not recorded which). The clonotype was recovered from a woman aged 30 to 39 with acute COVID-19. The V and J genes are TRBV4-3 and TRBJ2-1, with 7 bases that match TRBD1. This chain's CDR3 is CASSQERQGYEQFF. Here the CDR3 DNA reads TGCGCCAGCAGCCAAGAGCGACAGGGTTATGAGCAGTTCTTC.